Listed here is a single T cell receptor beta chain. The data were taken from a study of blood T cell repertoires in COVID-19. The overall study: COVID-19 samples collected from the United States, Italy and Spain covered acute and convalescent phases. T cells, B-cell-depleted T cells, or PBMCs provided the cDNA or gDNA that served as material.

As processed by the authors: Amplifying reference gene primers gave estimates of nucleated cell counts. The table came from immunoSEQ multiplex PCR; TCRdb's copy has only in-frame clones and leaves some out. V, J and clone size derive from that table, while D and trimming were established from the DNA sequence. The sample holds roughly 250,000 clones; over 80% are singletons and the top ten take over 4.5%. CDR1 and CDR2 from the germline V gene are KGHSH and LQKENI. The CDR3 spans 14 residues. Trimming took off 1 base at V and 6 bases at J, with 10 bases between the two ends. This TCR came from a human donor in a cohort sampled during active COVID-19. The specimen sequenced was peripheral blood. J is TRBJ1-5 and V is TRBV18; D uncertain. The CDR3 region has the DNA TGTGCCAGCTCACCACGGGAGGGCAGTCAGCCCCAGCATTTT. The encoded protein is CASSPREGSQPQHF. Full variable domain (rest looked up from reference TRBV18 and TRBJ1-5): NAGVMQNPRHLVRRRGQEARLRCSPMKGHSHVYWYRQLPEEGLKFMVYLQKENIIDESGMPKERFSAEFPKEGPSILRIQQVVRGDSAAYFCASSPREGSQPQHFGDGTRLSIL.